This paragraph reports one TCR beta chain. It has no known antigen specificity. Base quality data are lacking; no much larger clone is found one base away. The method was the immunoSEQ multiplex PCR assay. TCRdb provides this immuneACCESS table in a form limited to in-frame rearrangements. Some clones are lacking; in checked studies, under half of them reflect an unresolved V gene, and why the rest are absent is not known. In all, the sample holds approximately 99,000 clones, and 90% to 97% of those were seen once. Clones ranked in the top ten supply roughly 0.35% of the sample. The CDR3 runs 14 residues from the cysteine to the phenylalanine. Just the 42-base CDR3 DNA is kept, in frame starting at base 1. V drops 5 bases and J drops 0 bases, leaving 8 bases in between. CDR1 is given as MNHEY and CDR2 as SVGAGI, both from the germline V gene. This entry belongs to a study of technical replicates of blood from a few donors (dated by TCRdb to 2017 to 2019).

The sequence was collected from a human donor in good health. Sequencing was performed on T cells isolated from PBMCs. The sequence is built from TRBV6-5 and TRBJ1-3, with no D gene named confidently. The nucleotide sequence is given as TGTGCCAGCAGTGATCTAGCCTCTGGAAACACCATATATTTT. Its coded protein is CASSDLASGNTIYF.